The 32 T cell receptor beta chains below come from one sample, sequenced in a study of tumor-infiltrating lymphocytes in oesophageal squamous cell carcinoma. TCRdb processed the PCR reads anew with MiXCR; each CDR3 protein has one entry. The sample contains around 12,000 distinct CDR3 sequences, approximately 50% of which appear only once. The sample was esophageal tumor tissue. The receptors here all came from a female donor with esophageal squamous cell carcinoma.

J is TRBJ2-7 and V is TRBV7-2; D not resolved. V lost 5 bases, J lost 3 bases, and 23 bases lay in between. The CDR3 has 17 residues. From germline, CDR1 is SGHTA and CDR2 FQGNSA. The CDR3 DNA reads TGTGCCAGCAGCCGTAATTATCGGTCTGCGGAGCACTACGAGCAGTACTTC. As protein: CASSRNYRSAEHYEQYF.

The CDR3 DNA reads TGTGCCAGCACAGAGCGGCGCGAGCAGTACTTC. Translated, it gives CASTERREQYF. This chain joins TRBV6-4 and TRBJ2-5; D perhaps matches TRBD2 (5 bases). The DNA end is a closer match to TRBJ2-7, so the J assignment may be wrong. The V gene's germline CDR1 is MRHNA and CDR2 SNTAGT. The CDR3 covers 11 residues.

Many counts were recorded for this clonotype. The J gene is TRBJ2-3, the V gene TRBV19, with 9 bases lining up with TRBD1. CDR3 size: 13 residues. Germline loops: CDR1 LNHDA, CDR2 SQIVND (reference sequence). J gave up 1 base and V 7 bases, and 0 bases lay outside the gene matches. DNA for the CDR3: TGTGCCAGTAACAGGGGGCGCACAGATACGCAGTATTTT. Translating it yields CASNRGRTDTQYF.

The genes are TRBV6-1 and TRBJ2-1, with TRBD1 matching over 9 bases. The J call may be in error: the DNA end matches TRBJ2-7 better. The CDR3 has 14 residues. Germline assignment: CDR1 MNHNS and CDR2 SASEGT. The CDR3 region is CASNTGTGSYEQYF. CDR3 DNA: TGTGCCAGCAATACCGGGACAGGGTCCTACGAGCAGTACTTC.

Turning to this clonotype: The conserved closing phenylalanine or tryptophan is absent in this CDR3, likely reflecting a read error. The limits of the CDR3 on the DNA are not certain, so only TCRdb's listed CDR3 is given. This chain joins TRBV7-3 and TRBJ2-6; the D call of TRBD1 is as the table states it, not checked on the DNA. The CDR3 is 18 amino acids in total, end residues counted. Germline CDR1 reads SGHTA; CDR2 reads FQGTGA. The CDR3 protein is CASSLTRTAYNSPLHFGN.

On this clonotype: A junction boundary mismatches the germline segment, possibly from a read error. The chain uses TRBV7-2 and TRBJ2-3; D remains unclear. Germline CDR1 and CDR2: SGHTA and FQGNSA. The CDR3 is 14 residues long. DNA for the CDR3: TGTGCCAGCAGCTTAGATGGTAGCAGAGATACGCAGTATTTT. Its protein is CASSLDGSRDTQYF.

A note on this clonotype: No conserved phenylalanine or tryptophan ends this CDR3, so it is likely a read error. The limits of the CDR3 on the DNA are not certain, so only TCRdb's listed CDR3 is given. This sequence joins TRBV5-6 and TRBJ2-5; the table gives TRBD1 as D, unverified against the DNA. The CDR3 contains 16 residues when both ends are counted. Germline V lookup: CDR1 SGHDT, CDR2 YYEEEE. This CDR3 is CASSPQGNPYEQYFGN.

On this clonotype itself: Because the CDR3 is missing its conserved closing phenylalanine or tryptophan, this is likely a read error. The DNA is omitted, as the CDR3 cannot be located on it reliably, and the CDR3 follows TCRdb's listing. This chain uses TRBV7-8 with TRBJ2-5; the table calls TRBD1, which could not be checked here. Germline V gives CDR1 SGHVS, CDR2 FQNEAQ. The CDR3 region is 17 residues in length, termini included. CDR3 loop: CATHRDRLHNSPLHFGN.

In this sample, this clonotype is medium-sized. V usage is TRBV5-4 and J usage is TRBJ2-1; TRBD1 or TRBD2 may be the D gene (6 bases each). The CDR3 has 15 residues. V was pared by 4 bases and J by 4 bases, with 15 bases between. CDR1 is SGHNT, CDR2 YYREEE, per germline (reference sequence). The CDR3 region has the DNA TGTGCCAGCAGCCCAGGGGCGGGATATTACAATGAGCAGTTCTTC. Its translation is CASSPGAGYYNEQFF. Complete variable domain (other parts from reference TRBV5-4 and TRBJ2-1): ETGVTQSPTHLIKTRGQQVTLRCSSQSGHNTVSWYQQALGQGPQFIFQYYREEENGRGNFPPRFSGLQFPNYSSELNVNALELDDSALYLCASSPGAGYYNEQFFGPGTRLTVL.

The rearrangement joins TRBV28 to TRBJ1-1; D perhaps matches TRBD1 (6 bases). The J call may not be correct, given that the DNA end is closer to TRBJ2-2. The CDR3 length is 15 residues. Germline V gives CDR1 MDHEN, CDR2 SYDVKM. The CDR3 region is CASSFLGASTGELFF. As DNA, the CDR3 is TGTGCCAGCAGTTTTCTGGGGGCGAGCACCGGGGAGCTGTTTTTT.

There are many counts of this clonotype. This clone may be a read error of a much larger clone one base away. This sequence joins TRBV6-1 and TRBJ2-7; D ambiguous. The CDR3 loop spans 12 amino acids. Germline-derived CDR1 and CDR2 are MNHNS and SASEGT. V shed 8 bases and J shed 7 bases, with 15 bases lying between them. CDR3 protein: CASCRFGNEQYF. In nucleotides, the CDR3 is TGTGCCAGCTGCCGCTTTGGGAATGAGCAGTACTTC.

A note on this clonotype: One junction end disagrees with the germline gene, perhaps due to a read error. The chain uses TRBV6-2 or TRBV6-3 and TRBJ2-6; 10 positions agree with TRBD1. The DNA end is a closer match to TRBJ2-1, so the J assignment may be wrong. The CDR3 has 16 amino acids. Germline CDR1 MNHEY, CDR2 SVGEGT. Written as DNA, the CDR3 is TGTGTCAGCAGCGAACCCGGACAGGGGGCCTACAATGAGCAGTTCTTC. Residues: CVSSEPGQGAYNEQFF.

This chain uses TRBV11-3 with TRBJ2-7; 9 nucleotides match TRBD1. CDR3 length: 16 residues. The J segment lost 7 bases and the V segment lost 5 bases, leaving 15 bases of the junction unmatched. Germline V gives CDR1 SGHNT, CDR2 YENEEA. The CDR3 spells CASSPRQGQGYNEQYF. The CDR3 nucleotides read TGTGCCAGCAGCCCGCGACAGGGACAGGGATACAATGAGCAGTACTTC.

In this sample, this clonotype is medium-sized (0.01 to 0.1%). The chain employs TRBV7-9 and TRBJ2-2; D is ambiguous. Trimming left V 6 bases short and J 6 bases short, with 8 bases between. CDR3 size: 12 residues. Germline loops: CDR1 SEHNR, CDR2 FQNEAQ (reference sequence). The CDR3 loop is CASSRWAGELFF. CDR3 DNA sequence: TGTGCCAGCAGTCGTTGGGCCGGGGAGCTGTTTTTT.

As to this clonotype: Without the conserved terminal phenylalanine or tryptophan, this CDR3 likely stems from a read error. No DNA is shown, since the ends of the CDR3 on it are uncertain; the CDR3 is the one TCRdb lists. The genes are TRBV14 and TRBJ2-7. CDR1 and CDR2 (germline): SGHDN, FVKESK. Counting both end residues, the CDR3 totals 15 amino acids. The CDR3 sequence: CASSQDVGYGYTFGS.

This clonotype was seen ten or more times. CDR3: CASSFGDIRETQYF. The CDR3 DNA sequence: TGTGCCAGCAGTTTTGGGGACATCCGGGAGACCCAGTACTTC. The rearrangement joins TRBV12-3 or TRBV12-4 to TRBJ2-5, with D perhaps matching TRBD1 (6 bases). Trimming took 3 bases from V and 5 from J, leaving 13 bases between them. The CDR3 totals 14 residues.

This clonotype was counted only a few times. CDR3 DNA: TGTGCCAGCAGCTTCCGACTACAGGAGCAGTTCTTC. It yields the protein CASSFRLQEQFF. The J gene is TRBJ2-5, the V gene TRBV7-6; possible D gene TRBD2, 5 bases. The end of the DNA fits TRBJ2-1 better, so the J call may be wrong. The V gene's germline CDR1 is SGHVS and CDR2 FNYEAQ. The CDR3 length is 12 residues.

The CDR3, as DNA: TGTGCCAGCAGCTTAGCAAGGGTAGCGGGAGGTGGCAATGAGCAGTTCTTC. It translates to CASSLARVAGGGNEQFF. The chain couples TRBV7-6 to TRBJ2-3; 10 positions agree with TRBD2. The J call could be wrong; TRBJ2-1 is a better fit for the DNA end. CDR3 size: 17 residues. Germline assignment: CDR1 SGHVS and CDR2 FNYEAQ.

This clonotype was counted many times. No conserved phenylalanine or tryptophan ends this CDR3, so it is likely a read error. It is unclear where the CDR3 begins or ends on the DNA, so no DNA is shown, and the CDR3 is as TCRdb lists it. The V and J genes are TRBV7-2 and TRBJ2-6; the table's TRBD1 call for D was not verified on the DNA. CDR1 and CDR2 (germline): SGHTA, FQGNSA. Inclusive of both ends, the CDR3 amounts to 17 amino acids. The CDR3 sequence: CASSLGGQTYNEQFFGA.

This rearrangement joins TRBV7-2 to TRBJ2-6; D is unresolved. Trimming stripped 2 bases from V and 0 bases from J, with 8 bases between. The CDR3 is 16 residues long. Germline V gene lookup returns CDR1 SGHTA and CDR2 FQGNSA. CDR3 sequence (DNA): TGTGCCAGCAGCTTACTTTGGTCCTCTGGGGCCAACGTCCTGACTTTC. It specifies CASSLLWSSGANVLTF.

The chain uses TRBV7-4 and TRBJ2-3; TRBD2 agrees at 10 bases. The ends lost 4 bases at V and 14 bases at J; junction bases unmatched: 18. Germline loops: CDR1 SGHVT, CDR2 SQSDAQ. This CDR3 spans 16 amino acids. CDR3 nucleotide sequence: TGTGCCAGCAGCTCCCGAGGGCTAGCGGGGGCTGGGGAGCTGTATTTT. It encodes CASSSRGLAGAGELYF. Complete variable domain (other parts from reference TRBV7-4 and TRBJ2-3): GAGVSQSPRYKVAKRGRDVALRCDSISGHVTLYWYRQTLGQGSEVLTYSQSDAQRDKSGRPSGRFSAERPERSVSTLKIQRTEQGDSAVYLCASSSRGLAGAGELYFGPGTRLTVL.

This sequence joins TRBV28 and TRBJ2-3, with TRBD2 as a possible D gene (7 bases). The tail of the sequence fits TRBJ2-1 better, so the J call may be wrong. Germline CDR1 reads MDHEN; CDR2 reads SYDVKM. The CDR3 spans 15 residues. The CDR3 DNA reads TGTGCCAGCAGTTTGCGGGGAGGGGGTTTGAATGAGCAGTTCTTC. Translation: CASSLRGGGLNEQFF.

The chain carries TRBV18 and TRBJ2-7; no reliable D call. The CDR3 is 16 residues long. Germline CDR1 KGHSH, CDR2 LQKENI. Trimming took 0 bases from V and 0 from J, leaving 12 bases between them. In DNA, the CDR3 is TGTGCCAGCTCACCACCGAGTGTGGCGAGCTCCTACGAGCAGTACTTC. Translated: CASSPPSVASSYEQYF.

In this sample, this clonotype turned up a few times. The chain uses TRBV27 and TRBJ2-4, with TRBD2 matching over 11 bases. J was trimmed by 15 bases and V by 7 bases; bases with no gene match: 17. The CDR3 is 15 amino acids. Germline V gene lookup returns CDR1 MNHEY and CDR2 SMNVEV (reference sequence). CDR3 nucleotides: TGTGCCAGCACCCGGCTAGCGGGAGGTCACGGGGAGCTGTACTTC. Its translation: CASTRLAGGHGELYF.

This clonotype has just one count. The chain carries TRBV5-1 and TRBJ2-4; D possibly corresponds to TRBD1 (6 bases). The CDR3 is 20 amino acids. V lost 6 bases and J lost 0, with 28 bases in between. The germline V gene encodes CDR1 SGHRS and CDR2 YFSETQ. Written as DNA, the CDR3 is TGCGCCAGCAACACCGACCCAGACAGGTGGGATATTCTAGCCAAAAACATTCAGTACTTC. This gives the protein CASNTDPDRWDILAKNIQYF. Variable domain in full (rest from reference TRBV5-1 and TRBJ2-4): KAGVTQTPRYLIKTRGQQVTLSCSPISGHRSVSWYQQTPGQGLQFLFEYFSETQRNKGNFPGRFSGRQFSNSRSEMNVSTLELGDSALYLCASNTDPDRWDILAKNIQYFGAGTRLSVL.

A remark on this clonotype: The germline gene is not matched at one end of the junction; a read error may be the cause. The genes are TRBV7-2 and TRBJ2-7; TRBD1 agrees at 12 bases. The length of the CDR3 is 14 residues. CDR1 is SGHTA and CDR2 is FQGNSA in the germline V gene. The CDR3 nucleotides read TGTGCCAGCGCAACCGGGACAGGGGGCCCCTTGGACACCTTC. Translated, it gives CASATGTGGPLDTF. Drawing the rest from reference TRBV7-2 and TRBJ2-7, the complete variable domain is GAGVSQSPSNKVTEKGKDVELRCDPISGHTALYWYRQSLGQGLEFLIYFQGNSAPDKSGLPSDRFSAERTGGSVSTLTIQRTQQEDSAVYLCASATGTGGPLDTFGPGTRLTVT.

With respect to this clonotype: The final CDR3 position lacks the conserved phenylalanine or tryptophan, pointing to a likely read error. The DNA is left out, because the CDR3 cannot be placed on it with certainty; the CDR3 is given as TCRdb lists it. V gene TRBV7-8 combines with J gene TRBJ2-5; no check of the table's D call, TRBD1, against the DNA was made. The length of the CDR3 is 16 amino acids, counting both ends. CDR1 is SGHVS and CDR2 is FQNEAQ in the germline V gene. The CDR3 spells CASSHRTDNSPLHFGN.

J is TRBJ2-7 and V is TRBV11-3; 9 bases fit TRBD1. The CDR3 is 16 residues long. V trimming: 4 bases; J trimming: 4 bases; junction bases outside the gene matches: 11. Germline V gene sequence: CDR1 SGHNT, CDR2 YENEEA. The CDR3 DNA is TGTGCCAGCAGCTGGGGGCCCCCGGGACAGGGTTACGAGCAGTACTTC. This translates into CASSWGPPGQGYEQYF.

This chain links TRBV27 with TRBJ2-1; D unclear. The J call may be in error: the DNA end matches TRBJ2-7 better. The CDR3 contains 14 residues. Germline CDR1 reads MNHEY; CDR2 reads SMNVEV (reference sequence). Here the CDR3 reads CASSRGDNTYEQYF. CDR3 sequence (DNA): TGTGCCAGCTCTCGAGGCGACAACACCTACGAGCAGTACTTC.

Concerning this clonotype itself: This is likely a read error, given that the CDR3 carries no conserved phenylalanine or tryptophan at its end. The limits of the CDR3 on the DNA are not certain, so only TCRdb's listed CDR3 is given. The chain couples TRBV6-1 to TRBJ2-7; the table's D gene call, TRBD2, was not cross checked with the DNA. Counting both end residues, the CDR3 totals 18 amino acids. Per germline, CDR1 MNHNS and CDR2 SASEGT. This CDR3 is CASSPKGFSYNSPLHFGS.

J is TRBJ2-3 and V is TRBV7-6, with 11 bases fitting TRBD2. CDR1 and CDR2 from the germline V gene are SGHVS and FNYEAQ. This CDR3 has 18 amino acids. Trimming at V came to 7 bases and at J to 3 bases, leaving 15 bases not matched to a gene. CDR3 DNA: TGTGCCAGCACCCTCCCCCCCCGCCTAGCGGGAGGAACAGATACGCAGTATTTT. Amino acid sequence: CASTLPPRLAGGTDTQYF. The whole variable domain, remainder taken from reference TRBV7-6 and TRBJ2-3, is GAGVSQSPRYKVTKRGQDVALRCDPISGHVSLYWYRQALGQGPEFLTYFNYEAQQDKSGLPNDRFSAERPEGSISTLTIQRTEQRDSAMYRCASTLPPRLAGGTDTQYFGPGTRLTVL.

This clonotype has more than one count but fewer than ten. This sequence may be a read error, since a much larger clone differs from it by one base. The chain uses TRBV7-6 and TRBJ2-3; TRBD2 is a possible D gene (5 bases). Germline CDR1 SGHVS, CDR2 FNYEAQ. Trimming took 1 base from V and 14 from J, leaving 22 bases between them. The CDR3 contains 15 residues. The CDR3 is CASSLGQFSTGELYF. DNA for the CDR3: TGTGCCAGCAGCTTAGGGCAGTTCAGCACCGGGGAGCTGTATTTT.